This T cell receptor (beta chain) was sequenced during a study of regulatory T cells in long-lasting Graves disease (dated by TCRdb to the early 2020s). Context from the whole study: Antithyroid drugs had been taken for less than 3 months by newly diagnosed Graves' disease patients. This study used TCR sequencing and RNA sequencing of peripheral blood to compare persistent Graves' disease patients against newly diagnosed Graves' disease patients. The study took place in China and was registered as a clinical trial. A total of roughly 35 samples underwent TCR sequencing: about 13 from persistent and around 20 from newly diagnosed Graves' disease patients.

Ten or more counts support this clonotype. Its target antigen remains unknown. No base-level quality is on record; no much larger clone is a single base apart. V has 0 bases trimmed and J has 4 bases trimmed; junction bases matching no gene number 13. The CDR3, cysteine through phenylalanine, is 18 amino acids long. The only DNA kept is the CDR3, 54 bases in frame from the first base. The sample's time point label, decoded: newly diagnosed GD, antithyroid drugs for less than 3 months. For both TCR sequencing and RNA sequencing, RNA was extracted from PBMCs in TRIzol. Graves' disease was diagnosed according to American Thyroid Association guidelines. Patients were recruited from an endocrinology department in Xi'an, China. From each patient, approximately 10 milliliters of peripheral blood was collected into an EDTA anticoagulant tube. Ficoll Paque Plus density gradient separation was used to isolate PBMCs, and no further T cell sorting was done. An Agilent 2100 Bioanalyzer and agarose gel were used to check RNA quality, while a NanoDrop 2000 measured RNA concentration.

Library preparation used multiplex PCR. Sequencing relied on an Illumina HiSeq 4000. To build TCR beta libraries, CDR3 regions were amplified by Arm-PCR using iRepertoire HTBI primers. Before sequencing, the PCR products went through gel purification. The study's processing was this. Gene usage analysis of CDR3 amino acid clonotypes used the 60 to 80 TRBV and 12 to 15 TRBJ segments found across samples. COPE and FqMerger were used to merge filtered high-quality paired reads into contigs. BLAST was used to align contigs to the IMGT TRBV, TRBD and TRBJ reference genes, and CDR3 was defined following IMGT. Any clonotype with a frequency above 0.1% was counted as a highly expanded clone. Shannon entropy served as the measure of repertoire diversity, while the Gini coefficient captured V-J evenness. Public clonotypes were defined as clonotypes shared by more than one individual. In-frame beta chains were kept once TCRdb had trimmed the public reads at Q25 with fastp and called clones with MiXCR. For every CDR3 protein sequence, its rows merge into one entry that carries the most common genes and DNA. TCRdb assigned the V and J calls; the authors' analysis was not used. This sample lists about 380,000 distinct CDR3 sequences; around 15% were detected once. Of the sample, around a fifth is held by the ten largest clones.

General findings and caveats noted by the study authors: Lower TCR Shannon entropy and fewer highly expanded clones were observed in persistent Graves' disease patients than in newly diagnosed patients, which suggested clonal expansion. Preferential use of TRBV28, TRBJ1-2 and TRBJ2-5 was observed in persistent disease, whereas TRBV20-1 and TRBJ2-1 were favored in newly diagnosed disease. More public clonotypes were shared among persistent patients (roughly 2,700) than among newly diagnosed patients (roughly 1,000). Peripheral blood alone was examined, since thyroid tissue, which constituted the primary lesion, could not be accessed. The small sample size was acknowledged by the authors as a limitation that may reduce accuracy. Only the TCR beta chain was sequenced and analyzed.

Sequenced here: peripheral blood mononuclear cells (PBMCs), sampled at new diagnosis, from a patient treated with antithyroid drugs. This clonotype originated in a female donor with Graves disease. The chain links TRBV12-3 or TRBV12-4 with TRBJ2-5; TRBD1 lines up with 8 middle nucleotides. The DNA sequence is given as TGTGCCAGCAGTTTAGCGTCATCGGGCAGGGGGCCGGGAGAGACCCAGTACTTC. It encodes CASSLASSGRGPGETQYF.